A selection of T cell receptor beta chains follows, all from one sample in a study of cytomegalovirus exposure and HLA in healthy donors. Using immunoSEQ multiplex PCR, the repertoire was profiled, and TCRdb retains in-frame clones only, with some absent. Found here are roughly 280,000 clones, about 86% of them singletons; the top ten hold 0.9% to 1.1%. The sample taken for sequencing was PBMCs. These TCRs come from a young woman in good health and CMV-seronegative. Both conserved end residues are part of each CDR3. The order of the fields is clone size, J gene, D gene, CDR3 length, V gene, CDR3 protein, CDR3 DNA. A D gene is named only where the DNA matches it firmly. Size values are once, few and many counts, or a class for expanded clones, and some rows have none.

NA,TRBJ1-5,NA,15,TRBV6-1,CATRGGVYSNQPQHF,TGTGCCACACGTGGGGGGGTTTATAGCAATCAGCCCCAGCATTTT
NA,TRBJ1-2,NA,17,TRBV19,CASSQNGNQVNFYGYTF,TGTGCCAGTAGCCAAAACGGAAACCAGGTAAACTTCTATGGCTACACCTTC
NA,TRBJ1-1,NA,14,TRBV4-1,CASSQPGGKTEAFF,TGCGCCAGCAGCCAACCTGGAGGGAAAACTGAAGCTTTCTTT
few,TRBJ1-6,TRBD1,15,TRBV27,CASSPTGQDNSPLHF,TGTGCCAGCAGTCCAACGGGACAGGATAATTCACCCCTCCACTTT
NA,TRBJ2-7,TRBD1,14,TRBV6-5,CASSRGQGAPHQYF,TGTGCCAGCAGCCGGGGACAGGGGGCACCCCACCAGTACTTC
few,TRBJ1-2,TRBD1,15,TRBV19,CASSPKGQMSYGYTF,TGTGCCAGTAGCCCTAAGGGACAGATGAGCTATGGCTACACCTTC
NA,TRBJ2-7,TRBD1,13,TRBV10-3,CATAGQAGYEQYF,TGTGCCACCGCGGGACAGGCTGGCTACGAGCAGTACTTC
NA,TRBJ1-2,NA,17,TRBV27,CASSPRGMQAPNYGYTF,TGTGCCAGCAGCCCGAGGGGGATGCAAGCCCCTAACTATGGCTACACCTTC
NA,TRBJ1-1,NA,16,TRBV10-1,CASSDHQGAVNTEAFF,TGCGCCAGCAGTGATCACCAGGGCGCTGTGAACACTGAAGCTTTCTTT
NA,TRBJ1-2,NA,14,TRBV28,CASRWEGSLYGYTF,TGTGCCAGTCGATGGGAGGGCTCCCTCTATGGCTACACCTTC
NA,TRBJ2-7,NA,12,TRBV2,CASTEDSYEQYF,TGTGCCAGTACAGAGGACAGCTACGAGCAGTACTTC
NA,TRBJ2-2,TRBD1,18,TRBV25-1,CASSEFGDRGENTGELFF,TGTGCCAGCAGTGAATTCGGAGACAGGGGGGAAAACACCGGGGAGCTGTTTTTT
NA,TRBJ2-2,TRBD1,17,TRBV7-2,CASSLFGTGGGTGELFF,TGTGCCAGCAGCTTATTTGGGACAGGGGGAGGCACCGGGGAGCTGTTTTTT
NA,TRBJ2-5,NA,15,TRBV5-1,CASSWGDQGRETQYF,TGCGCCAGCAGCTGGGGGGACCAGGGAAGAGAGACCCAGTACTTC
NA,TRBJ1-2,TRBD1,12,TRBV9,CASSSDRAGYTF,TGTGCCAGCAGCAGCGACAGGGCTGGCTACACCTTC
NA,TRBJ1-1,TRBD1,15,TRBV4-1,CASSQGGQGGTEAFF,TGCGCCAGCAGCCAGGGGGGACAGGGCGGGACTGAAGCTTTCTTT
NA,TRBJ2-7,NA,14,TRBV18,CASSPELANYEQYF,TGTGCCAGCTCACCAGAACTAGCCAACTACGAGCAGTACTTC
NA,TRBJ1-2,NA,15,TRBV6-5,CASSYSKTGYYGYTF,TGTGCCAGCAGTTACTCCAAAACAGGGTACTATGGCTACACCTTC
NA,TRBJ2-5,TRBD1,17,TRBV27,CASRGAGGRKYQETQYF,TGTGCCAGCAGAGGGGCAGGGGGCCGAAAGTACCAAGAGACCCAGTACTTC
NA,TRBJ2-7,TRBD2,15,TRBV14,CASSQDTSGRYEQYF,TGTGCCAGCAGCCAAGATACTAGCGGGAGATACGAGCAGTACTTC
NA,TRBJ2-7,TRBD1,14,TRBV5-4,CASSLDRGTYEQYF,TGTGCCAGCAGCCTTGACAGGGGAACCTACGAGCAGTACTTC
NA,TRBJ1-1,NA,13,TRBV7-6,CASSYEPVSEAFF,TGTGCCAGCAGCTACGAGCCGGTTAGTGAAGCTTTCTTT
NA,TRBJ2-5,NA,14,TRBV5-1,CASSFPGVQETQYF,TGCGCCAGCAGCTTTCCGGGGGTCCAAGAGACCCAGTACTTC
NA,TRBJ1-2,NA,15,TRBV11-2,CASSSDPQGPYGYTF,TGTGCCAGCAGCTCAGACCCACAGGGTCCCTATGGCTACACCTTC
NA,TRBJ1-4,NA,14,TRBV5-1,CASREAATNEKLFF,TGCGCCAGCAGAGAGGCGGCAACTAATGAAAAACTGTTTTTT
NA,TRBJ1-2,TRBD1,15,TRBV7-9,CASSLGDRGVGGYTF,TGTGCCAGCAGCTTAGGGGACAGGGGCGTTGGTGGCTACACCTTC
NA,TRBJ1-2,NA,15,TRBV5-6,CASSLVGRALYGYTF,TGTGCCAGCAGCTTGGTGGGCAGGGCGCTCTATGGCTACACCTTC
NA,TRBJ2-1,NA,16,TRBV7-2,CASSLSRLSSYNEQFF,TGTGCCAGCAGCTTATCGAGACTGAGCTCCTACAATGAGCAGTTCTTC
NA,TRBJ2-1,NA,14,TRBV11-2,CASSGADRHNEQFF,TGTGCCAGCAGCGGGGCCGACCGTCACAATGAGCAGTTCTTC
NA,TRBJ1-2,NA,15,TRBV28,CASSSPQGPGEGYTF,TGTGCCAGCAGTTCCCCTCAGGGGCCCGGCGAGGGCTACACCTTC
NA,TRBJ2-7,TRBD2,14,TRBV9,CASSVLAGGYEQYF,TGTGCCAGCAGCGTACTAGCGGGAGGCTACGAGCAGTACTTC
NA,TRBJ2-5,NA,16,TRBV30,CAWSFTNRLTGETQYF,TGTGCCTGGAGTTTCACAAACCGCCTAACGGGAGAGACCCAGTACTTC
NA,TRBJ2-1,NA,13,TRBV9,CASSVGSGRAQFF,TGTGCCAGCAGCGTAGGTAGCGGTAGGGCTCAGTTCTTC
NA,TRBJ2-1,NA,15,TRBV7-2,CASSLDSSSYNEQFF,TGTGCCAGCAGCCTCGACTCCAGTTCCTACAATGAGCAGTTCTTC
NA,TRBJ2-7,NA,14,TRBV11-2,CASSYSRGTYEQYF,TGTGCCAGCAGCTACAGCAGGGGTACCTACGAGCAGTACTTC
NA,TRBJ1-4,NA,14,TRBV5-1,CASSPTVTNEKLFF,TGCGCCAGCAGCCCGACAGTCACTAATGAAAAACTGTTTTTT
NA,TRBJ2-7,TRBD2,13,TRBV18,CASSPPGGREQYF,TGTGCCAGCTCACCACCGGGGGGGAGGGAGCAGTACTTC
NA,TRBJ2-3,NA,14,TRBV6-5,CASSLGVATDTQYF,TGTGCCAGCAGTTTGGGCGTGGCCACAGATACGCAGTATTTT
NA,TRBJ1-2,TRBD1,15,TRBV29-1,CSVEGDRGLPYGYTF,TGCAGCGTCGAGGGGGACAGGGGACTTCCCTATGGCTACACCTTC
NA,TRBJ1-4,NA,15,TRBV11-2,CASSFDGTTNEKLFF,TGTGCCAGCAGCTTTGATGGCACAACTAATGAAAAACTGTTTTTT
NA,TRBJ1-4,NA,15,TRBV7-6,CASSLEPGWNEKLFF,TGTGCCAGCAGCTTAGAGCCAGGGTGGAATGAAAAACTGTTTTTT
NA,TRBJ1-3,NA,15,TRBV6-5,CASSYSPIPGNTIYF,TGTGCCAGCAGTTACTCACCTATCCCGGGGAACACCATATATTTT